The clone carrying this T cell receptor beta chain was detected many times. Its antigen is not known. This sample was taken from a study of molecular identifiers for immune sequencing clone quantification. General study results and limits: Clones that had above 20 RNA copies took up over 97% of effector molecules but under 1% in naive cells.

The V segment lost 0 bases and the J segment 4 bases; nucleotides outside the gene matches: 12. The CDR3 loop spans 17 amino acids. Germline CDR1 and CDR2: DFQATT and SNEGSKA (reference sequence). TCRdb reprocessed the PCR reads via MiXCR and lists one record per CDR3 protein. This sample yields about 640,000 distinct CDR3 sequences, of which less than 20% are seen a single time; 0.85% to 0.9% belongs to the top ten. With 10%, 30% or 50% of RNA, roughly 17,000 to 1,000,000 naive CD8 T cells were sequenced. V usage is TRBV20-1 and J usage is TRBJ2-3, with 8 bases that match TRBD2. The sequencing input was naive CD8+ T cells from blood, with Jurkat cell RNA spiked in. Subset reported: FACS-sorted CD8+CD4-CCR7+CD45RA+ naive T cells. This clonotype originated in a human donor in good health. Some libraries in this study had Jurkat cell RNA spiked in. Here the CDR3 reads CSARDLDFPGLADTQYF. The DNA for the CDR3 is TGCAGTGCTAGAGATCTTGACTTCCCGGGACTAGCAGATACGCAGTATTTT.